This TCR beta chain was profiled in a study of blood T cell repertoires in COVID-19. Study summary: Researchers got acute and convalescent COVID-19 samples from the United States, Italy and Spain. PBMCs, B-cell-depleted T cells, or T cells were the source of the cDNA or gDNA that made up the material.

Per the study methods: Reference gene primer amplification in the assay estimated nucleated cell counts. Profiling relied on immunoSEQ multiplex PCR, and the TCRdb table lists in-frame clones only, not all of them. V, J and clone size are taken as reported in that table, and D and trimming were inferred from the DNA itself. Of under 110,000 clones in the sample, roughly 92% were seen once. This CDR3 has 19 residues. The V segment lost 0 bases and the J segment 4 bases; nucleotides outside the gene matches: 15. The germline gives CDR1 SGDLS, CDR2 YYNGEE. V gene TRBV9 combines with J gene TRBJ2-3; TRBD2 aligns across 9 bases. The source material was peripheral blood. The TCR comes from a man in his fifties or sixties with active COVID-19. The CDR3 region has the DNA TGTGCCAGCAGCGTAGCTCCGGGATGGAGTAGCGGGAGCGCAGATACGCAGTATTTT. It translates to CASSVAPGWSSGSADTQYF.